A selection of T cell receptor beta chains follows, all from one sample in a study of cytomegalovirus exposure and HLA in healthy donors. Repertoires were generated with immunoSEQ multiplex PCR, while TCRdb's copy carries only in-frame clones and drops some. This sample has tens of thousands of clones, with roughly 74% found just once. Sequenced material: PBMCs. The receptor set was obtained from a woman in her forties or fifties in good health and CMV-seropositive. The CDR3 runs from the conserved cysteine through the conserved F or W. A D gene is named only where the DNA matches it firmly. The size entry is marked missing in some rows and otherwise reads once, few, many or a size class.

J,V,size,D,CDR3,DNA
TRBJ2-1,TRBV2,.,TRBD2,CATNEAGGNEQFF,TGTGCCACCAATGAGGCGGGAGGGAATGAGCAGTTCTTC
TRBJ2-3,TRBV28,.,TRBD2,CASSRLAGGNTDTQYF,TGTGCCAGCAGCAGACTAGCGGGAGGGAACACAGATACGCAGTATTTT
TRBJ2-1,TRBV6-4,.,.,CASSDSSGSYNEQFF,TGTGCCAGCAGTGACTCTAGCGGCTCCTACAATGAGCAGTTCTTC
TRBJ2-3,TRBV5-1,.,TRBD1,CASRPLGTGLDTQYF,TGCGCCAGCAGACCCCTGGGGACAGGGCTAGATACGCAGTATTTT
TRBJ2-7,TRBV6-5,.,TRBD1,CASSYSADRVGEQYF,TGTGCCAGCAGTTACTCGGCGGACAGGGTGGGCGAGCAGTACTTC
TRBJ2-7,TRBV7-9,.,.,CASSSGAGVYEQYF,TGTGCCAGCAGCTCAGGGGCGGGAGTCTACGAGCAGTACTTC
TRBJ2-3,TRBV4-1,once,.,CASRAELATQRGTQYF,TGCGCCAGTCGAGCCGAGCTAGCGACCCAGAGGGGTACGCAGTATTTT
TRBJ2-7,TRBV7-8,.,.,CASSDPGTPRYEQYF,TGTGCCAGCAGCGATCCCGGGACTCCCCGCTACGAGCAGTACTTC
TRBJ1-1,TRBV9,.,.,CASSVAGMNTEAFF,TGTGCCAGCAGCGTAGCAGGCATGAACACTGAAGCTTTCTTT
TRBJ1-2,TRBV19,.,.,CASSAEGRNYGYTF,TGTGCCAGTAGTGCCGAGGGCAGGAACTATGGCTACACCTTC
TRBJ2-3,TRBV29-1,.,TRBD1,CSFLVGTGVADTQYF,TGCAGCTTTTTGGTGGGAACAGGGGTGGCAGATACGCAGTATTTT
TRBJ2-1,TRBV6-6,.,TRBD1,CASSGTGWDEQFF,TGTGCCAGCAGTGGGACAGGGTGGGATGAGCAGTTCTTC
TRBJ1-5,TRBV6-6,few,TRBD1,CATTTGTAKNQPQHF,TGTGCCACTACCACCGGGACAGCTAAGAATCAGCCCCAGCATTTT
TRBJ2-3,TRBV6-5,.,TRBD1,CAIGQAASDTQYF,TGTGCCATCGGACAGGCGGCATCAGATACGCAGTATTTT
TRBJ1-3,TRBV4-2,.,.,CASSQGRGVSGNTIYF,TGTGCCAGCAGCCAAGGACGTGGAGTCTCTGGAAACACCATATATTTT
TRBJ2-1,TRBV7-2,few,.,CASTGTREYNEQFF,TGTGCCAGCACCGGCACCCGGGAGTACAATGAGCAGTTCTTC
TRBJ2-3,TRBV9,once,.,CASSETVGATDTQYF,TGTGCCAGCAGCGAAACGGTAGGGGCCACAGATACGCAGTATTTT
TRBJ1-2,TRBV15,.,TRBD1,CATSSGGDRPYYGYTF,TGTGCCACCAGCAGCGGGGGGGACAGACCATACTATGGCTACACCTTC
TRBJ2-1,TRBV7-9,.,.,CASSLRGTYNEQFF,TGTGCCAGCAGCTTACGGGGGACCTACAATGAGCAGTTCTTC
TRBJ2-1,TRBV9,.,TRBD2,CASSVGVSGDNEQFF,TGTGCCAGCAGCGTAGGGGTTAGCGGGGACAATGAGCAGTTCTTC
TRBJ2-1,TRBV6-5,.,TRBD2,CASLPGLAGDEEQFF,TGTGCCAGCTTGCCGGGACTAGCGGGAGATGAGGAGCAGTTCTTC
TRBJ2-1,TRBV7-6,.,TRBD1,CASSFRDRANYEQFF,TGTGCCAGCAGCTTCCGGGACAGGGCAAACTATGAGCAGTTCTTC
TRBJ1-1,TRBV4-1,.,.,CASSLDSYTEAFF,TGCGCCAGCAGCCTTGACAGTTACACTGAAGCTTTCTTT
TRBJ2-5,TRBV19,.,TRBD2,CASSTGILETSGSLKTQYF,TGTGCCAGTAGTACTGGGATACTCGAGACTAGCGGGAGCCTGAAGACCCAGTACTTC
TRBJ1-6,TRBV6-1,.,.,CASSLTAGDSPLHF,TGTGCCAGCAGTCTTACAGCAGGGGACTCACCCCTCCACTTT
TRBJ1-5,TRBV19,few,TRBD1,CASSTAGRGNQPQHF,TGTGCCAGTAGTACCGCGGGCAGGGGGAATCAGCCCCAGCATTTT
TRBJ1-1,TRBV5-1,.,TRBD1,CASSTGTGGAEAFF,TGCGCCAGCAGCACAGGGACAGGAGGGGCTGAAGCTTTCTTT
TRBJ1-3,TRBV14,.,TRBD1,CASSSVPGQGNTIYF,TGTGCCAGCAGCTCGGTCCCGGGACAGGGAAACACCATATATTTT
TRBJ2-5,TRBV6-1,.,.,CASVIGWETQYF,TGTGCCAGCGTGATCGGGTGGGAGACCCAGTACTTC
TRBJ2-7,TRBV30,.,.,CAWSKQGYEQYF,TGTGCCTGGAGTAAACAGGGTTACGAGCAGTACTTC
TRBJ2-1,TRBV7-6,.,.,CASSRDRPSYNEQFF,TGTGCCAGCAGCCGAGACAGGCCATCCTACAATGAGCAGTTCTTC
TRBJ1-1,TRBV6-1,.,.,CASSEAPPGTEAFF,TGTGCCAGCAGTGAAGCCCCGCCGGGCACTGAAGCTTTCTTT
TRBJ2-7,TRBV5-6,.,TRBD1,CASSLGTGMGEDYEQYF,TGTGCCAGCAGCTTGGGGACAGGGATGGGAGAGGACTACGAGCAGTACTTC
TRBJ2-1,TRBV29-1,.,.,CSAKSGTFDNEQFF,TGCAGCGCGAAGTCCGGGACATTCGACAATGAGCAGTTCTTC
TRBJ2-4,TRBV6-1,.,TRBD1,CASSEAGQVAKNIQYF,TGTGCCAGCAGTGAAGCGGGACAGGTAGCCAAAAACATTCAGTACTTC
TRBJ2-7,TRBV29-1,.,.,CSVESSSYEQYF,TGCAGCGTTGAGTCTAGCAGCTACGAGCAGTACTTC
TRBJ1-3,TRBV19,few,.,CASSIGGSGNTIYF,TGTGCCAGTAGTATTGGAGGATCTGGAAACACCATATATTTT
TRBJ1-1,TRBV6-5,few,.,CASQGSNTEAFF,TGTGCCAGCCAGGGATCGAACACTGAAGCTTTCTTT
TRBJ2-7,TRBV29-1,.,TRBD1,CSVGDREPYEQYF,TGCAGCGTGGGTGACAGGGAGCCTTACGAGCAGTACTTC